A selection of T cell receptor beta chains follows, all from one sample in a study of T-cell memory formation after mild COVID-19. TCRdb itself ran the 5' RACE reads through MiXCR, one entry per CDR3 protein. The sample lists about 270,000 distinct CDR3 sequences; roughly 16% were seen once. What was sequenced was PBMCs or a T cell subset sorted from them (not recorded which). These receptors were collected from a young man who had mild COVID-19 (a few samples of this study predate the infection). Cell type and time point are not known. The CDR3 runs from the conserved cysteine through the conserved F or W. The D gene is left open where the match is weak.

V: TRBV20-1; J: TRBJ1-5; D: -; CDR3: CSDRYAVGDQPQHF
V: TRBV6-2/TRBV6-3; J: TRBJ2-3; D: TRBD1; CDR3: CASTQPGQGIATDTQYF
V: TRBV9; J: TRBJ2-2; D: -; CDR3: CASSELSNTGELFF
V: TRBV5-1; J: TRBJ2-1; D: -; CDR3: CASRPAQGGKNEQFF
V: TRBV5-1; J: TRBJ2-1; D: TRBD2; CDR3: CASSTGRLAGGVNEQFF
V: TRBV6-5; J: TRBJ1-1; D: -; CDR3: CASSYVENTEAFF
V: TRBV29-1; J: TRBJ2-3; D: -; CDR3: CSVTLGGGPTDTQYF
V: TRBV5-1; J: TRBJ2-3; D: -; CDR3: CASSLVGLSTDTQYF
V: TRBV6-2/TRBV6-3; J: TRBJ2-1; D: -; CDR3: CASSWGGAGYNEQFF
V: TRBV5-1; J: TRBJ2-2; D: -; CDR3: CASSLSRAGETGELFF
V: TRBV4-1; J: TRBJ2-7; D: -; CDR3: CASSQDLWAREYEQYF
V: TRBV25-1; J: TRBJ1-1; D: TRBD1; CDR3: CATQGTGSTEAFF
V: TRBV5-6; J: TRBJ1-3; D: -; CDR3: CASSLRQNTIYF
V: TRBV20-1; J: TRBJ2-7; D: TRBD1; CDR3: CSARDGTGGGLSYEQYF
V: TRBV7-8; J: TRBJ2-3; D: TRBD1; CDR3: CASSLPGQSTDTQYF
V: TRBV6-6; J: TRBJ1-3; D: TRBD1; CDR3: CASSQGAEGNTIYF
V: TRBV6-5; J: TRBJ1-6; D: -; CDR3: CASSYTGGHNSPLHF
V: TRBV10-3; J: TRBJ1-5; D: -; CDR3: CAISEFPDQPQHF
V: TRBV5-1; J: TRBJ2-3; D: -; CDR3: CASSLGGASDTQYF
V: TRBV5-1; J: TRBJ1-2; D: -; CDR3: CASSSSVGGDYGYTF
V: TRBV2; J: TRBJ2-1; D: TRBD1; CDR3: CASSQTRDRGTINFF
V: TRBV6-5; J: TRBJ2-5; D: -; CDR3: CASSYWGSETQYF
V: TRBV19; J: TRBJ2-2; D: -; CDR3: CASSTGPNTGELFF
V: TRBV24-1; J: TRBJ2-3; D: -; CDR3: CATSDSAQGYSDTQYF
V: TRBV4-1; J: TRBJ2-5; D: -; CDR3: CASSQGDFGETQYF
V: TRBV4-2; J: TRBJ1-3; D: -; CDR3: CASSQDVPLSGNTIYF
V: TRBV20-1; J: TRBJ2-1; D: TRBD2; CDR3: CSARVGGTSRFEQFF